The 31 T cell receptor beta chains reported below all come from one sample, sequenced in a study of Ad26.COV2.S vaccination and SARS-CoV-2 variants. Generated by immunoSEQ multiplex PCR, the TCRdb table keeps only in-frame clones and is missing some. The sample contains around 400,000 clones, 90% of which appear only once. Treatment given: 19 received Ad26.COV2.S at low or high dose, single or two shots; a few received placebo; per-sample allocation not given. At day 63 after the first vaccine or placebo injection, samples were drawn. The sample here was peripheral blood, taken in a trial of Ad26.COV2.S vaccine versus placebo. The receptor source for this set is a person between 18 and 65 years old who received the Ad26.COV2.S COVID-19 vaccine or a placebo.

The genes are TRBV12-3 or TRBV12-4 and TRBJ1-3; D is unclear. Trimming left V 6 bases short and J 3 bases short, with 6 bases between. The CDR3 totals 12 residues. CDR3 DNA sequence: TGTGCCAGCAGCGCCCTTGGAAACACCATATATTTT. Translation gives CASSALGNTIYF.

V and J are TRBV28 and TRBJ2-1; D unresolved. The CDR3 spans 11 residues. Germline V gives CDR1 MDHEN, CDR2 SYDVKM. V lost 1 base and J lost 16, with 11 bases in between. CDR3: CASSLYERSFF. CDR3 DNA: TGTGCCAGCAGTTTATATGAGCGTTCATTCTTC.

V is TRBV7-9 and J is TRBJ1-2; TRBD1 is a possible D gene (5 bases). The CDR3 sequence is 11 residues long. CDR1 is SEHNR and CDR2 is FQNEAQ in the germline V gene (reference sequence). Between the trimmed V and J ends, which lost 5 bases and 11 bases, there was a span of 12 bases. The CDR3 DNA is TGTGCCAGCAGCAGAACAGGAGGATACACCTTC. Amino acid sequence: CASSRTGGYTF.

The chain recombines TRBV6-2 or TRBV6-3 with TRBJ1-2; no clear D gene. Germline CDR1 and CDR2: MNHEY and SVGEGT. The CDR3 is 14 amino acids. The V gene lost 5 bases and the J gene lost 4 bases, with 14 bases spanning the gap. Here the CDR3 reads CASSRLSKPYGYTF. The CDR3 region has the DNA TGTGCCAGCAGTCGACTGTCCAAACCCTATGGCTACACCTTC.

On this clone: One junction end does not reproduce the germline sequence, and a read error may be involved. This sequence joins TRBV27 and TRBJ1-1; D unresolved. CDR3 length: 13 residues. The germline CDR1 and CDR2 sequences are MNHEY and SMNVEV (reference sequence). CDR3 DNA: TGTGCCGGAAAGACGAGCGTGAAAACTGAAGCTTTCTTT. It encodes CAGKTSVKTEAFF.

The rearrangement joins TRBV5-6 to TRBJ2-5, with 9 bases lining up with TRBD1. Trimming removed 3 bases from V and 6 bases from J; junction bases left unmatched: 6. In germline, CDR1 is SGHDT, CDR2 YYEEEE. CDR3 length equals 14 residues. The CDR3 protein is CASSSGQGMKTQYF. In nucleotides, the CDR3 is TGTGCCAGCAGCTCGGGACAGGGAATGAAGACCCAGTACTTC. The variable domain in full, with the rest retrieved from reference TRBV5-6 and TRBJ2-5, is DAGVTQSPTHLIKTRGQQVTLRCSPKSGHDTVSWYQQALGQGPQFIFQYYEEEERQRGNFPDRFSGHQFPNYSSELNVNALLLGDSALYLCASSSGQGMKTQYFGPGTRLLVL.

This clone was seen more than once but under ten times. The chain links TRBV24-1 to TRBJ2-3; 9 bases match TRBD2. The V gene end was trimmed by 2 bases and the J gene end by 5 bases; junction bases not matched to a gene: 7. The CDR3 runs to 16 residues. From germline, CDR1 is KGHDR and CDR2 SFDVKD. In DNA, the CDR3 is TGTGCCACCAGTGATTCAGGGACAGCGGGAGGAGATACGCAGTATTTT. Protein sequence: CATSDSGTAGGDTQYF.

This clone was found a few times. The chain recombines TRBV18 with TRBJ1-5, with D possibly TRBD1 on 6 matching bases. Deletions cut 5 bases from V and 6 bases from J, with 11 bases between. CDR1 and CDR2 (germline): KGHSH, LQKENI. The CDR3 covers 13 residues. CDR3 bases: TGTGCCAGCTCATCACAGGGCTTTCAGCCCCAGCATTTT. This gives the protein CASSSQGFQPQHF. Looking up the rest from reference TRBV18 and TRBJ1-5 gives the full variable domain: NAGVMQNPRHLVRRRGQEARLRCSPMKGHSHVYWYRQLPEEGLKFMVYLQKENIIDESGMPKERFSAEFPKEGPSILRIQQVVRGDSAAYFCASSSQGFQPQHFGDGTRLSIL.

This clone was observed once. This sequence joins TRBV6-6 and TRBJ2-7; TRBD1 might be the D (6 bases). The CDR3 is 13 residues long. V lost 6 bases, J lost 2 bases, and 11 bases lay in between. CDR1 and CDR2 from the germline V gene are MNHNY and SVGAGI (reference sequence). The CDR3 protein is CASSAGTTYEQYF. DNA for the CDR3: TGTGCCAGCAGCGCCGGGACAACCTACGAGCAGTACTTC.

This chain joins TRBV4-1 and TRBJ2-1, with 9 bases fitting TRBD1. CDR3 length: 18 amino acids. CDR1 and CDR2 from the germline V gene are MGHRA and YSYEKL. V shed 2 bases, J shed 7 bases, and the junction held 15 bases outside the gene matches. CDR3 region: CASSQKETGTGYRNEQFF. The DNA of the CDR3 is TGCGCCAGCAGCCAAAAGGAGACCGGGACAGGGTATCGGAATGAGCAGTTCTTC.

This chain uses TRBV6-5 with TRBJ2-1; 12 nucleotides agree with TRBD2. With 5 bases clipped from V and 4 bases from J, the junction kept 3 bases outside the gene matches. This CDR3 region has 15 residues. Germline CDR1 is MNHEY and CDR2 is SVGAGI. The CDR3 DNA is TGTGCCAGCAGTACCGGGACTAGCGGGTACAATGAGCAGTTCTTC. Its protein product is CASSTGTSGYNEQFF.

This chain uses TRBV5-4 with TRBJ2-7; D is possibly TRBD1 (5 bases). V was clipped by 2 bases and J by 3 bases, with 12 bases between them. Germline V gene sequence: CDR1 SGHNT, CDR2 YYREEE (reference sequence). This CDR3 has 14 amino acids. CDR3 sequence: CASSLNRNSYEQYF. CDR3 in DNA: TGTGCCAGCAGCTTAAACAGGAACAGCTACGAGCAGTACTTC.

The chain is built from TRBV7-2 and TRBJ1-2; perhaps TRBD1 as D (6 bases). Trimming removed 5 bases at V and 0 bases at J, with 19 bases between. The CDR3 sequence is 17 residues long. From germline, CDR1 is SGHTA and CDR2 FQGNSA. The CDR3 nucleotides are TGTGCCAGCAGCCTCAACTACCGGGACACAACTAACTATGGCTACACCTTC. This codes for CASSLNYRDTTNYGYTF. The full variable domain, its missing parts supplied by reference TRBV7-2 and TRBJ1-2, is GAGVSQSPSNKVTEKGKDVELRCDPISGHTALYWYRQSLGQGLEFLIYFQGNSAPDKSGLPSDRFSAERTGGSVSTLTIQRTQQEDSAVYLCASSLNYRDTTNYGYTFGSGTRLTVV.

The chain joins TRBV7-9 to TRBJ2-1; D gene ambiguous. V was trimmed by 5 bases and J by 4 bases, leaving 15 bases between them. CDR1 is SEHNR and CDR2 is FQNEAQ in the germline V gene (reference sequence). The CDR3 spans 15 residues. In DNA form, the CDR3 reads TGTGCCAGCAGCCCATTACTACTAAGGTACAATGAGCAGTTCTTC. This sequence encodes CASSPLLLRYNEQFF.

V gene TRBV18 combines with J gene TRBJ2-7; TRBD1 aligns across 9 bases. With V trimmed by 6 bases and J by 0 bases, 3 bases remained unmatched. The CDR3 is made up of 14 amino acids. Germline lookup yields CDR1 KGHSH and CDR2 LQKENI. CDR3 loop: CASSTTGGSYEQYF. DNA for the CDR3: TGTGCCAGCTCCACGACAGGGGGCTCCTACGAGCAGTACTTC.

This CDR3 reads CATKGQGAFGYGYTF. CDR3 DNA sequence: TGTGCCACCAAAGGACAGGGGGCTTTCGGCTATGGCTACACCTTC. J is TRBJ1-2 and V is TRBV6-5, with 11 bases that match TRBD1. The CDR3 runs 15 residues. The junction had 11 bases not matched to a gene; V was cut back by 10 bases and J by 4 bases. Germline loops: CDR1 MNHEY, CDR2 SVGAGI.

The CDR3 protein is CATSDQDRPGNYEQYF. CDR3 nucleotide sequence: TGTGCCACCAGTGATCAGGACAGGCCGGGGAACTACGAGCAGTACTTC. V and J are TRBV24-1 and TRBJ2-7, with TRBD1 identical over 7 bases. The CDR3 spans 16 residues. CDR1 is KGHDR, CDR2 SFDVKD, per germline. Trimming removed 3 bases from V and 3 bases from J; junction bases left unmatched: 10.

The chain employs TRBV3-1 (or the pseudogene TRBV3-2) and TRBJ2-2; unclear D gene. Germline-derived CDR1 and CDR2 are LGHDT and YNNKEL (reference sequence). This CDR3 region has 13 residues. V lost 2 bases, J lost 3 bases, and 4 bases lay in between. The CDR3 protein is CASSQLDTGELFF. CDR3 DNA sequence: TGTGCCAGCAGCCAACTGGACACCGGGGAGCTGTTTTTT.

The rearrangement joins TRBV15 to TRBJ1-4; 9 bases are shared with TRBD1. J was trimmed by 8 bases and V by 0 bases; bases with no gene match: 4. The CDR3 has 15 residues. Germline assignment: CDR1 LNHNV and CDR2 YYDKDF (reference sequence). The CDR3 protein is CATSRDLGQGEKLFF. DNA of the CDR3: TGTGCCACCAGCAGAGATTTAGGACAGGGGGAAAAACTGTTTTTT. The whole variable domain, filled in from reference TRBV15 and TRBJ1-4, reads DAMVIQNPRYQVTQFGKPVTLSCSQTLNHNVMYWYQQKSSQAPKLLFHYYDKDFNNEADTPDNFQSRRPNTSFCFLDIRSPGLGDTAMYLCATSRDLGQGEKLFFGSGTQLSVL.

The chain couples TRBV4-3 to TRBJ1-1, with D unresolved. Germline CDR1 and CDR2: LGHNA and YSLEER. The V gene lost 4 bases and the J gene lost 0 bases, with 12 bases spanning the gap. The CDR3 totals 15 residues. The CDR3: CASSPMRPLNTEAFF. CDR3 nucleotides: TGCGCCAGCAGCCCTATGCGACCTTTGAACACTGAAGCTTTCTTT.

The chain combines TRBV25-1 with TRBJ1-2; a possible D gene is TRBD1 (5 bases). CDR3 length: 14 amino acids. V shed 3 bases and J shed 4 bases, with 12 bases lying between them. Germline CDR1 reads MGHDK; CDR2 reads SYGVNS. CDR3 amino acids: CASSDSGDFYGYTF. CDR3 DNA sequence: TGTGCCAGCAGTGATTCGGGGGATTTCTATGGCTACACCTTC.

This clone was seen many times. Written as DNA, the CDR3 is TGTGCCAGCAGTTTATGGGGCAATCAGCCCCAGCATTTT. This translates into CASSLWGNQPQHF. The V gene is TRBV27, the J gene TRBJ1-5; unclear D gene. The CDR3 has 13 amino acids. Germline V gene lookup returns CDR1 MNHEY and CDR2 SMNVEV (reference sequence). V was cut by 1 base and J by 2 bases, with 3 bases left in between.

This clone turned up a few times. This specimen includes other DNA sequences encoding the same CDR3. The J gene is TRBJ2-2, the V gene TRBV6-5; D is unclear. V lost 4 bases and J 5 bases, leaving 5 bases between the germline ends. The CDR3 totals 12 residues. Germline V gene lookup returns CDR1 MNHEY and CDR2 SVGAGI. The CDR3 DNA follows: TGTGCCAGCAGTTCCAGTACCGGGGAGCTGTTTTTT. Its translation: CASSSSTGELFF.

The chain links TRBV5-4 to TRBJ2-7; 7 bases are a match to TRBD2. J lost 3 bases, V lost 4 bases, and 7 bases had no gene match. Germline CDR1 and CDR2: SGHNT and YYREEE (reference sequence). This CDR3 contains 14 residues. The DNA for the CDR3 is TGTGCCAGCAGCCCGGTGGGGGAGGGCTACGAGCAGTACTTC. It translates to CASSPVGEGYEQYF.

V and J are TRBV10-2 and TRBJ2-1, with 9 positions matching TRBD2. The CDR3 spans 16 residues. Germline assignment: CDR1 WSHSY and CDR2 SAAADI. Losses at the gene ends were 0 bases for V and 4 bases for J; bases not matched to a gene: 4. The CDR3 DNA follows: TGCGCCAGCAGTGAGTCGTTACTAGCGGGTTACAATGAGCAGTTCTTC. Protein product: CASSESLLAGYNEQFF.

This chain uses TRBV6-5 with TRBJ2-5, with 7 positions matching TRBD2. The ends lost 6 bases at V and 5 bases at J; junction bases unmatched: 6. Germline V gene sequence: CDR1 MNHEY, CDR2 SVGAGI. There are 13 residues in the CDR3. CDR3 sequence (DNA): TGTGCCAGCAGCCCCCAGGGAGGGGAGACCCAGTACTTC. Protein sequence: CASSPQGGETQYF.

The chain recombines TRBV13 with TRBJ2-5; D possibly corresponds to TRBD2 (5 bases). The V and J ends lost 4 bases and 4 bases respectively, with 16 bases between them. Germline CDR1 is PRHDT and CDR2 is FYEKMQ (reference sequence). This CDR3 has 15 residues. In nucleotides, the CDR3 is TGTGCCAGCAGCTCCCGCCACGGGGAAGCAGAGACCCAGTACTTC. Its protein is CASSSRHGEAETQYF.

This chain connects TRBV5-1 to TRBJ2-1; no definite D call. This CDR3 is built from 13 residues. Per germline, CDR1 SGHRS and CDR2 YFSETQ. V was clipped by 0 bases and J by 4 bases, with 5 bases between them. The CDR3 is CASSLEQYNEQFF. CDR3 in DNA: TGCGCCAGCAGCTTGGAACAGTACAATGAGCAGTTCTTC.

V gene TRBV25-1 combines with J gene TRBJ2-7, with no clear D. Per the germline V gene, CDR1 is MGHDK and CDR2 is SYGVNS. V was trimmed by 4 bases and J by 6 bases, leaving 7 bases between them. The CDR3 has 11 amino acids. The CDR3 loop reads CASSGLREQYF. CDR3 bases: TGTGCCAGCAGTGGTCTGCGCGAGCAGTACTTC.

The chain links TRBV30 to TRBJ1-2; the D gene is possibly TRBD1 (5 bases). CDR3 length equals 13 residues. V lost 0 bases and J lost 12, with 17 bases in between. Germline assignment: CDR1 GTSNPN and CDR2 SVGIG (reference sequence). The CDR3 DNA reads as TGTGCCTGGAGTGTACATGGGGGGAGGAACAACACCTTC. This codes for CAWSVHGGRNNTF.

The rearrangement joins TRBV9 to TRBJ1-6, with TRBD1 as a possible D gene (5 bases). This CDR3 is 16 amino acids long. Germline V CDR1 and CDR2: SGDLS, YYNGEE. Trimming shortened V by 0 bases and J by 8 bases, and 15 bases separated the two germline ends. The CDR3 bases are TGTGCCAGCAGCGTAGAGGGCAGGGTGGAGGATTCACCCCTCCACTTT. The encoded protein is CASSVEGRVEDSPLHF.